The source of this TCR beta chain is a study of blood T cell repertoires in COVID-19. Study information: Sites in the United States, Italy and Spain provided acute and convalescent COVID-19 samples.

The CDR3 is made up of 17 amino acids. CDR1 SGHRS and CDR2 YFSETQ come from the germline V gene. Between the trimmed V and J ends, which lost 0 bases and 7 bases, there was a span of 17 bases. Original analysis: Estimates of nucleated cell counts were drawn from the amplification of reference gene primers. Data came from immunoSEQ multiplex PCR; TCRdb stores just in-frame clones and leaves some out. That table supplies the V and J calls and clone size; D and trimming were determined from the DNA. Among 350,000 or so clones listed, approximately 89% were seen once. Seattle participants joined during active infection and were tracked over time.

The material sequenced was peripheral blood. This TCR came from a woman aged 60-75 years with COVID-19, enrolled during active disease. The chain is built from TRBV5-1 and TRBJ1-6; no clear D. CDR3 sequence: CASSLEIAGWGNSPLHF. In nucleotides, the CDR3 is TGCGCCAGCAGCTTGGAGATAGCGGGGTGGGGAAATTCACCCCTCCACTTT.